Listed here are 17 T cell receptor beta chains from one sample, sequenced in a study of CD8 T cells in ankylosing spondylitis. TCRdb reanalysed the 5' RACE reads using MiXCR and keeps one entry per CDR3 protein. The sample has around 320,000 distinct CDR3 sequences; around 21% are singletons. The sequenced material came from blood, either unsorted or a sorted T cell fraction (not recorded which). Receptors originate from a female donor with ankylosing spondylitis or in good health (not recorded which).

The chain is built from TRBV10-1 and TRBJ2-1, with 13 nucleotides matching TRBD2. Germline V gene data show CDR1 as WNHNN and CDR2 as SYGVQD (reference sequence). Unmatched junction bases numbered 7, after V lost 3 bases and J lost 5 bases. The CDR3 contains 17 residues. CDR3 in amino acids: CASSEGLAGVVNNEQFF. In DNA form, the CDR3 reads TGCGCCAGCAGTGAAGGACTAGCGGGAGTAGTCAACAATGAGCAGTTCTTC.

In its sample, this clonotype was seen many times. V is TRBV5-1 and J is TRBJ2-1, with D possibly being TRBD2 (5 bases). Germline assignment: CDR1 SGHRS and CDR2 YFSETQ. Trimming left V 0 bases short and J 15 bases short, with 16 bases between. This CDR3 has 13 residues. The CDR3 loop reads CASSLDVSEAPFF. In DNA, the CDR3 is TGCGCCAGCAGCTTGGATGTGTCGGAGGCCCCGTTCTTC.

CDR3 coding DNA: TGCAGTGCTAGAGAAGGGGGGGAGACCCAGTACTTC. Residues: CSAREGGETQYF. V is TRBV20-1 and J is TRBJ2-5, with D perhaps TRBD1 or TRBD2 (6 bases each). With 0 bases removed from V and 5 bases from J, the gap between germline ends came to 7 bases. The CDR3 extends over 12 amino acids. CDR1 is DFQATT, CDR2 SNEGSKA, per germline (reference sequence).

The sample holds many counts of this clonotype. The chain joins TRBV15 to TRBJ2-7, with a weak D call TRBD2 (7 bases). Germline V gives CDR1 LNHNV, CDR2 YYDKDF (reference sequence). Trimming stripped 1 base from V and 8 bases from J, with 15 bases between. The CDR3 spans 14 residues. As DNA, the CDR3 is TGTGCCACCAGCAGAGGGGGGGGACAAGGCAAGCAGTACTTC. Residues: CATSRGGGQGKQYF.

In its sample, this clonotype was seen a few times. This rearrangement joins TRBV15 to TRBJ1-2; the D is unclear. The V gene's germline CDR1 is LNHNV and CDR2 YYDKDF (reference sequence). This CDR3 is built from 14 residues. Trimming cost V 2 bases and J 2 bases, with 9 bases left between them. This chain's CDR3 is CATSRKGPNYGYTF. The DNA for the CDR3 is TGTGCCACCAGCAGAAAGGGCCCAAACTATGGCTACACCTTC.

This clonotype was seen a few times. The chain employs TRBV29-1 and TRBJ2-1; 8 nucleotides agree with TRBD2. This CDR3 comprises 13 residues. J lost 5 bases, V lost 4 bases, and 4 bases had no gene match. CDR1 and CDR2 (germline): SQVTM, ANQGSEA. This chain's CDR3 is CSVGVTSDNEQFF. CDR3 in DNA: TGCAGCGTTGGGGTGACTAGCGACAATGAGCAGTTCTTC.

This clonotype was found many times. The V gene is TRBV15, the J gene TRBJ2-2; 12 nucleotides match TRBD2. The CDR3 covers 17 residues. Germline-derived CDR1 and CDR2 are LNHNV and YYDKDF (reference sequence). V dropped 0 bases and J dropped 3; count of bases not matched to a gene: 2. CDR3 residues: CATSRDTSGRHTGELFF. CDR3 nucleotide sequence: TGTGCCACCAGCAGAGATACTAGCGGGAGGCACACCGGGGAGCTGTTTTTT.

This clonotype came up many times. This chain links TRBV6-6 with TRBJ2-5; the D gene is possibly TRBD2 (5 bases). This CDR3 contains 13 residues. The germline gives CDR1 MNHNY, CDR2 SVGAGI (reference sequence). V shed 6 bases and J shed 3 bases, with 11 bases lying between them. The CDR3 coding sequence is TGTGCCAGCAGGGACTGGTTAGAAGAGACCCAGTACTTC. Translating it yields CASRDWLEETQYF.

The chain recombines TRBV16 with TRBJ1-5; D gene ambiguous. The CDR3 spans 17 residues. Germline V gives CDR1 KGHSY, CDR2 FQNENV. With 2 bases removed from V and 1 base from J, the gap between germline ends came to 15 bases. CDR3 protein: CASSQEGPRPSNQPQHF. Here the CDR3 DNA reads TGTGCCAGCAGCCAAGAGGGCCCCAGGCCCAGCAATCAGCCCCAGCATTTT.

The chain carries TRBV2 and TRBJ2-5; D may be TRBD2 (7 bases). The germline CDR1 and CDR2 sequences are SNHLY and FYNNEI. The ends were cut back, 4 bases at V and 4 bases at J, with 13 bases in the middle. This CDR3 comprises 14 residues. The CDR3 DNA reads as TGTGCCAGCAGTGCCCGGCGGGGGCGAGAGACCCAGTACTTC. Protein: CASSARRGRETQYF. The full variable domain, completed using reference TRBV2 and TRBJ2-5, is EPEVTQTPSHQVTQMGQEVILRCVPISNHLYFYWYRQILGQKVEFLVSFYNNEISEKSEIFDDQFSVERPDGSNFTLKIRSTKLEDSAMYFCASSARRGRETQYFGPGTRLLVL.

This clonotype showed up many times. The chain has TRBV29-1 and TRBJ2-6; D uncertain. Germline CDR1 reads SQVTM; CDR2 reads ANQGSEA. V lost 2 bases and J lost 0, with 8 bases in between. The length of the CDR3 is 15 residues. Here the CDR3 reads CSVERAYSGANVLTF. The CDR3 DNA reads as TGCAGCGTTGAAAGGGCGTACTCTGGGGCCAACGTCCTGACTTTC.

Written as DNA, the CDR3 is TGTGCCAGTAGAGCGGGAGTGAACACCGGGGAGCTGTTTTTT. This translates into CASRAGVNTGELFF. The chain carries TRBV6-2 or TRBV6-3 and TRBJ2-2; the match to TRBD2 covers 8 bases. CDR1 is MNHEY, CDR2 SVGEGT, per germline. The length of the CDR3 is 14 residues. V lost 9 bases and J lost 1; bases outside the gene matches: 4.

The sample holds many counts of this clonotype. The V gene is TRBV12-3 or TRBV12-4, the J gene TRBJ2-7, with a tentative D call TRBD1 (5 bases). This CDR3 contains 13 residues. Between the trimmed V and J ends, which lost 1 base and 4 bases, there was a span of 8 bases. CDR3 loop: CASSLGTLYEQYF. CDR3 DNA sequence: TGTGCCAGCAGTTTAGGGACACTGTACGAGCAGTACTTC.

The chain uses TRBV20-1 and TRBJ1-5, with D perhaps matching TRBD1 (5 bases). Germline V lookup: CDR1 DFQATT, CDR2 SNEGSKA (reference sequence). CDR3 length equals 14 residues. Trimming stripped 3 bases from V and 0 bases from J, with 9 bases between. The CDR3 loop is CSASGHSSNQPQHF. In nucleotides, the CDR3 is TGCAGTGCTAGCGGACACAGTAGCAATCAGCCCCAGCATTTT.

The rearrangement uses TRBV11-2 and TRBJ1-1, with D uncertain. V lost 6 bases and J lost 0, with 11 bases in between. Germline assignment: CDR1 SGHAT and CDR2 FQNNGV. CDR3 length: 14 amino acids. CDR3 sequence reads: CASRPFGLNTEAFF. Written as DNA, the CDR3 is TGTGCCAGCAGACCCTTCGGTCTGAACACTGAAGCTTTCTTT.

This clonotype was counted many times. V and J are TRBV12-3 or TRBV12-4 and TRBJ1-6; D not certain. The V end lost 3 bases, the J end lost 0 bases, and 3 bases lay between the germline ends. The CDR3 is made up of 14 amino acids. The CDR3 reads CASSFLSYNSPLHF. DNA for the CDR3: TGTGCCAGCAGTTTTCTCTCCTATAATTCACCCCTCCACTTT.

In this sample, this clonotype turned up a few times. This chain connects TRBV12-5 to TRBJ1-1; D is uncertain. CDR3 length: 15 amino acids. Trimming cost V 2 bases and J 0 bases, with 10 bases left between them. Germline values: CDR1 LGHNT, CDR2 FRNRAP. The CDR3 is CASGLSLLLNTEAFF. The CDR3 DNA sequence: TGTGCTAGTGGTTTGTCCCTCTTACTGAACACTGAAGCTTTCTTT.